This TCR beta chain was found in a study of cytomegalovirus exposure and HLA in healthy donors. The study, taken as a whole, reports: The dataset shows that most TCR sequences were rare, while some public TCRs occurred in many donors. HLA alleles showed associations with roughly 17,000 TCR beta sequences in a later analysis, at a 0.05 false discovery rate.

The PCR ran on 60 Vbeta and 13 Jbeta primers. The protocol was immunoSEQ multiplex PCR, while the TCRdb copy is restricted to in-frame clones and leaves out a portion. This table holds about 190,000 clones, just under 75% found once. Deletions cut 2 bases from V and 8 bases from J, with 15 bases between. The CDR3 sequence is 15 residues long. CDR1 SEHNR and CDR2 FQNEAQ come from the germline V gene (reference sequence). A note on this clone: Its matching antigen is unknown.

V and J are TRBV7-9 and TRBJ1-4; possible D gene TRBD1, 6 bases. The material sequenced was PBMCs. The receptor's source is a man aged 25 to 40 in good health and CMV-seropositive. CDR3 coding DNA: TGTGCCAGCAGCTTAATTGGGGGGGGCGTAGAAAAACTGTTTTTT. It encodes CASSLIGGGVEKLFF.